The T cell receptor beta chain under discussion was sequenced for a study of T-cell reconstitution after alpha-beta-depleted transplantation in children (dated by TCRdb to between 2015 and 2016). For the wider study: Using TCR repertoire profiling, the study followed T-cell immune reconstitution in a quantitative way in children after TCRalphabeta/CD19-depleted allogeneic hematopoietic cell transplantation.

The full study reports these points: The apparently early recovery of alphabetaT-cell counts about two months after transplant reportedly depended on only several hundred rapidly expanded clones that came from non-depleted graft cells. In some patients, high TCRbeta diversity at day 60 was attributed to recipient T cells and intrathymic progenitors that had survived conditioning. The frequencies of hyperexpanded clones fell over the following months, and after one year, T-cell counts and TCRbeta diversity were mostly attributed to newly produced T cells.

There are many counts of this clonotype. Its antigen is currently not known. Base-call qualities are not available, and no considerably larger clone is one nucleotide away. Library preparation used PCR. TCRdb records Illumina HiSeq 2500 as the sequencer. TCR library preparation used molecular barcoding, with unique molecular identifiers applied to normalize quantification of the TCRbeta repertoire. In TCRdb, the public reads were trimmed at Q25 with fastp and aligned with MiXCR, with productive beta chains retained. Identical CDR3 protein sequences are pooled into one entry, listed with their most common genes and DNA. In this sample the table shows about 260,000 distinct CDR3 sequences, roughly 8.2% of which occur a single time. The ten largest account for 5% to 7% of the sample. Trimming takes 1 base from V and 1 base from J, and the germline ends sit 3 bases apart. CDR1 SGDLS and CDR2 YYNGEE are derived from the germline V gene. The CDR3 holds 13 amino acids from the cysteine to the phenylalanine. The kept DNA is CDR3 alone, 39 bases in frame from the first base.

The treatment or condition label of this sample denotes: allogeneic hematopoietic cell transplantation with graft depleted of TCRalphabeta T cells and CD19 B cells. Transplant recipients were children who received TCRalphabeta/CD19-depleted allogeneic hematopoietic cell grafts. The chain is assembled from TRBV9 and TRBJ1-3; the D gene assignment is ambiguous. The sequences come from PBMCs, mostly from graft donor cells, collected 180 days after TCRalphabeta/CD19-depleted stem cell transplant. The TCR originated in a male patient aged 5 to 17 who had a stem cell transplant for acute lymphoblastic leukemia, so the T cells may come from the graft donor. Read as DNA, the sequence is TGTGCCAGCAGCGTACATTCTGGAAACACCATATATTTT. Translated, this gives CASSVHSGNTIYF. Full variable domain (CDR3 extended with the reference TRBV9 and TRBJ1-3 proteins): DSGVTQTPKHLITATGQRVTLRCSPRSGDLSVYWYQQSLDQGLQFLIQYYNGEERAKGNILERFSAQQFPDLHSELNLSSLELGDSALYFCASSVHSGNTIYFGEGSWLTVV.